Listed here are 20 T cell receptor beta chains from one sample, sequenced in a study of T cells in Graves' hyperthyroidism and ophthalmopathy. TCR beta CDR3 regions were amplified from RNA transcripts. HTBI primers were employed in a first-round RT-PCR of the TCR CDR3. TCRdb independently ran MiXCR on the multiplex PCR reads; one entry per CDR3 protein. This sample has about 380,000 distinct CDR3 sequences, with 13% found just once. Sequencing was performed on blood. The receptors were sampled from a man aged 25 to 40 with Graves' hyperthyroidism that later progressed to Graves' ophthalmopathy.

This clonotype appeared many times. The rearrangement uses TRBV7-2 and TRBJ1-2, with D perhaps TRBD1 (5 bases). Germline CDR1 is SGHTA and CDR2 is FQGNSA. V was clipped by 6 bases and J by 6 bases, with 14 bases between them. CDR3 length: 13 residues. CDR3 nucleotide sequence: TGTGCCAGCAGACTACAGACAGTCGATGGCTACACCTTC. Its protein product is CASRLQTVDGYTF.

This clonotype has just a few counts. CDR3 coding DNA: TGTGCCAGTAGATGGGGTGGGGGTGAGCAGTTCTTC. This codes for CASRWGGGEQFF. The chain uses TRBV19 and TRBJ2-1; D tentatively fits TRBD1 or TRBD2 (5 bases each). The length of the CDR3 is 12 residues. V was cut by 6 bases and J by 9 bases, with 12 bases left in between. Germline assignment: CDR1 LNHDA and CDR2 SQIVND (reference sequence).

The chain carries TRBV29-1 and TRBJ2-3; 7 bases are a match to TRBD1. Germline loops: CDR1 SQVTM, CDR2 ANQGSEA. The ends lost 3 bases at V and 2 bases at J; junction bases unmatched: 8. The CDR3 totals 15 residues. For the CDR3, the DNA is TGCAGCGTTGATAAGGGTCAGGGGGTCACAGATACGCAGTATTTT. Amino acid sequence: CSVDKGQGVTDTQYF.

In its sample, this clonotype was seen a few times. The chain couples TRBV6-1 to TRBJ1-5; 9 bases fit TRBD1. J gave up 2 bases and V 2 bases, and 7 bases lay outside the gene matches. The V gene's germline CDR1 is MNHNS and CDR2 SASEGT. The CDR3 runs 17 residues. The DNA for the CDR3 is TGTGCCAGCAGTGAACCGACAGGGGGTTCAGGCAATCAGCCCCAGCATTTT. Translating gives CASSEPTGGSGNQPQHF.

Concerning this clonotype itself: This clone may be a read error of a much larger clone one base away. CDR3 sequence: CASSDSAGKNERLFF. CDR3 nucleotide sequence: TGCGCCAGCAGCGATAGCGCAGGGAAGAATGAAAGACTGTTTTTT. The chain couples TRBV5-1 to TRBJ1-4; D possibly corresponds to TRBD1 (5 bases). Germline assignment: CDR1 SGHRS and CDR2 YFSETQ. The CDR3 loop spans 15 amino acids.

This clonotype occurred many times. In nucleotides, the CDR3 is TGTGCCAGCAGTTTTGCTTCCGATTCACCCCTCCACTTT. It encodes CASSFASDSPLHF. This chain joins TRBV12-3 or TRBV12-4 and TRBJ1-6; D uncertain. Trimming left V 3 bases short and J 8 bases short, with 8 bases between. This CDR3 has 13 amino acids.

This CDR3 reads CASSFGGRTVYGYTF. The CDR3 DNA reads TGTGCCAGCAGTTTCGGGGGCAGGACGGTCTATGGCTACACCTTC. The rearrangement uses TRBV28 and TRBJ1-2, with D possibly being TRBD1 (6 bases). Per germline, CDR1 MDHEN and CDR2 SYDVKM. The CDR3 covers 15 residues. V was shortened by 3 bases and J by 4 bases, with 15 bases between the two germline ends.

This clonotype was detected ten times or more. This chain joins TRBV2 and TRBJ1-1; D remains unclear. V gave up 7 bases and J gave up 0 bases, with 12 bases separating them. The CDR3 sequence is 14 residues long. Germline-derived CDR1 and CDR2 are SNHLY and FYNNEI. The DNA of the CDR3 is TGTGCCAGCAATTGGTTATTCATGAACACTGAAGCTTTCTTT. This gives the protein CASNWLFMNTEAFF.

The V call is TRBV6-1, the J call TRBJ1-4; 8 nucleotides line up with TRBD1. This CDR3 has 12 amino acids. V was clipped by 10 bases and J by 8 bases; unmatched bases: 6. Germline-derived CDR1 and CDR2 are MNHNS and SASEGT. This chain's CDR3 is CATSRGHEKLFF. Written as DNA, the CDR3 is TGTGCCACCTCCAGGGGGCACGAAAAACTGTTTTTT.

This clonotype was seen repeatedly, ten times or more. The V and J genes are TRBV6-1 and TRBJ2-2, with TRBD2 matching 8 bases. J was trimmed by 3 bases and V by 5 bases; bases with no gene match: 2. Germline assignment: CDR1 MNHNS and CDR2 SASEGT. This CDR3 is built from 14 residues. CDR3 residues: CASSRGGDTGELFF. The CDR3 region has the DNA TGTGCCAGCAGTCGGGGGGGCGACACCGGGGAGCTGTTTTTT.

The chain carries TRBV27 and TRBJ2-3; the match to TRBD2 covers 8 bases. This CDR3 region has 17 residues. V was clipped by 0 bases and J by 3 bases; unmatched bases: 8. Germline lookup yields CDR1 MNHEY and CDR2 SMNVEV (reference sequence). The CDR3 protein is CASSLSVAGGGTDTQYF. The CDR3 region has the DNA TGTGCCAGCAGTTTATCAGTGGCGGGGGGTGGAACAGATACGCAGTATTTT.

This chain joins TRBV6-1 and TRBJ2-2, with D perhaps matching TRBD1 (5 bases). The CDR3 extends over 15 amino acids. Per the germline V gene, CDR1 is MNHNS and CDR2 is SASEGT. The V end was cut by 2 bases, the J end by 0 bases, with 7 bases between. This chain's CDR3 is CASSELRANTGELFF. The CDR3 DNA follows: TGTGCCAGCAGTGAACTCAGGGCGAACACCGGGGAGCTGTTTTTT.

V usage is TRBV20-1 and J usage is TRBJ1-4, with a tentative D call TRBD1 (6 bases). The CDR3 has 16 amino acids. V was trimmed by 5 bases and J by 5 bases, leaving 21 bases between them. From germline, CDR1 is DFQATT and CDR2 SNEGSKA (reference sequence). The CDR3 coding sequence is TGCAGTGCTCCGCCCAGGATAGGGCAGGGGAATGAAAAACTGTTTTTT. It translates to CSAPPRIGQGNEKLFF.

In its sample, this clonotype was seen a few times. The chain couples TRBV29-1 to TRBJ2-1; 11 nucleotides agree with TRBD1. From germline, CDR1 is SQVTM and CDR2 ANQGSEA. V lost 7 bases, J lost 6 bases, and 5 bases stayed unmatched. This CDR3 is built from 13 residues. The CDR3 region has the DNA TGCAGCGCGGGACAGGGGGGCTCCAATGAGCAGTTCTTC. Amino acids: CSAGQGGSNEQFF.

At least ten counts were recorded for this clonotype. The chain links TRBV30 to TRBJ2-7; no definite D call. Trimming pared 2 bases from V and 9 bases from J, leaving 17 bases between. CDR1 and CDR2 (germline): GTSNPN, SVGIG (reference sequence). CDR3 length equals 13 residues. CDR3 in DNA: TGTGCCTGGAGTCCTAAGATACATGTCGGGCAGTACTTC. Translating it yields CAWSPKIHVGQYF.

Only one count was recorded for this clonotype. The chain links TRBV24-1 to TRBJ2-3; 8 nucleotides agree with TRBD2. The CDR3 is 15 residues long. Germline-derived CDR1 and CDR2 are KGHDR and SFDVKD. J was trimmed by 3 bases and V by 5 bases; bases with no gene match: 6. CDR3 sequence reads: CATSVLAGRTDTQYF. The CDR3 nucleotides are TGTGCCACCAGTGTATTAGCGGGGCGAACAGATACGCAGTATTTT.

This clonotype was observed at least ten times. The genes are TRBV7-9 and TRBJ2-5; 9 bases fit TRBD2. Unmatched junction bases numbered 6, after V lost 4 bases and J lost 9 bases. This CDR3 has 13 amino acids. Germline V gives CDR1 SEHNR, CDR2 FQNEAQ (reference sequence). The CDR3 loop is CASSSSGGPSQYF. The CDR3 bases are TGTGCCAGCAGCTCCAGCGGGGGGCCTTCCCAGTACTTC. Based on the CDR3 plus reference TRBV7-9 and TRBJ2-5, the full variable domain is DTGVSQNPRHKITKRGQNVTFRCDPISEHNRLYWYRQTLGQGPEFLTYFQNEAQLEKSRLLSDRFSAERPKGSFSTLEIQRTEQGDSAMYLCASSSSGGPSQYFGPGTRLLVL.

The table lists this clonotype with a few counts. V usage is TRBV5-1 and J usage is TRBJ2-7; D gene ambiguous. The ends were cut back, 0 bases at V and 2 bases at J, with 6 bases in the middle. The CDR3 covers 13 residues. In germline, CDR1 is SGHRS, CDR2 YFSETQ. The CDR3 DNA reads TGCGCCAGCAGCTTGGGTAAGGCCTACGAGCAGTACTTC. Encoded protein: CASSLGKAYEQYF.

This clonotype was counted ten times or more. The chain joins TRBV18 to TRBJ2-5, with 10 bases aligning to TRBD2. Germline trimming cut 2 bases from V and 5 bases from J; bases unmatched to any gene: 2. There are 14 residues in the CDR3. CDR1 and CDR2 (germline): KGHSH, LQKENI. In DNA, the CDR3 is TGTGCCAGCTCACCAACTAGCGGGGCGGAGACCCAGTACTTC. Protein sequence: CASSPTSGAETQYF.

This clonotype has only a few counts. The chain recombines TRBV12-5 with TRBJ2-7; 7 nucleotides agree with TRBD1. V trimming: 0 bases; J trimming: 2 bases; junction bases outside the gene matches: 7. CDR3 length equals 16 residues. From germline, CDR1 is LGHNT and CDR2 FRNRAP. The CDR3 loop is CASGLVVGQKPYEQYF. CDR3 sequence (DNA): TGTGCTAGTGGTTTGGTAGTGGGACAGAAACCCTACGAGCAGTACTTC. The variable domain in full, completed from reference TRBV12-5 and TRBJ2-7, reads DARVTQTPRHKVTEMGQEVTMRCQPILGHNTVFWYRQTMMQGLELLAYFRNRAPLDDSGMPKDRFSAEMPDATLATLKIQPSEPRDSAVYFCASGLVVGQKPYEQYFGPGTRLTVT.